This T cell receptor (beta chain) was found in a study of blood T cell repertoires in COVID-19. The wider study: Whether acute or convalescent, the COVID-19 samples came from the United States, Italy and Spain. Sources were T cells, B-cell-depleted T cells, or PBMCs; the material itself was cDNA or gDNA.

As originally analysed: Scientists estimated how many nucleated cells there were by amplifying reference gene primers. Here immunoSEQ multiplex PCR was the method, and the copy in TCRdb shows in-frame clones only, minus some. V and J calls and clone size come straight from that table; D and trimming were deduced from the DNA. The sample lists 100,000 to 150,000 clones; roughly four fifths were seen once. The CDR3 is 18 amino acids. The V gene lost 0 bases and the J gene lost 0 bases, with 16 bases spanning the gap. Germline V gene sequence: CDR1 SGHKS, CDR2 YYEKEE (reference sequence). Sequenced material: peripheral blood. The receptor's source is a man aged 55-75 years with acute or convalescent COVID-19. J is TRBJ1-5 and V is TRBV5-5; possible D gene TRBD1, 5 bases. The CDR3 DNA sequence: TGTGCCAGCAGCTTGGAAACAGGTCCGAGGTATAGCAATCAGCCCCAGCATTTT. Translation: CASSLETGPRYSNQPQHF.